A single sample is the source of the 22 T cell receptor beta chains below, sequenced in a study of blood T cell repertoires in COVID-19 (TCRdb year 2020). Library preparation used the immunoSEQ multiplex PCR assay. Not all clones reach the TCRdb copy of this immuneACCESS table, which keeps in-frame sequences only. Checked studies attribute under half of the gap to unresolved V genes and leave the rest unexplained. The sample table records about 86,000 clones; about 89% of these occur just once. Jointly, the top ten make up more than 0.95% of the sample. The sample comprised peripheral blood. All receptors come from a human donor in a cohort sampled during active COVID-19.

The V and J genes are TRBV7-2 and TRBJ2-2; D may be TRBD1 (6 bases). The CDR3 is 16 residues long. CDR1 and CDR2 (germline): SGHTA, FQGNSA. Trimming removed 5 bases at V and 1 base at J, with 14 bases between. The CDR3 protein is CASSPQGQLNTGELFF. CDR3 nucleotide sequence: TGTGCCAGCAGCCCCCAGGGACAACTGAACACCGGGGAGCTGTTTTTT.

V usage is TRBV30 and J usage is TRBJ2-2, with D maybe TRBD2 (5 bases). The CDR3 length is 16 residues. Between the trimmed V and J ends, which lost 4 bases and 5 bases, there was a span of 20 bases. Germline V gene data show CDR1 as GTSNPN and CDR2 as SVGIG (reference sequence). The CDR3 is CAWTVGVSLGTGELFF. The CDR3 DNA is TGTGCCTGGACGGTCGGGGTCTCTTTGGGAACCGGGGAGCTGTTTTTT.

The table lists this clone with a count of one. V and J are TRBV5-1 and TRBJ2-7, with D perhaps matching TRBD1 (6 bases). The CDR3 extends over 13 amino acids. Germline loops: CDR1 SGHRS, CDR2 YFSETQ. Between the trimmed V and J ends, which lost 0 bases and 6 bases, there was a span of 10 bases. The CDR3 reads CASSLATGTEQYF. The CDR3 nucleotides read TGCGCCAGCAGCTTGGCCACAGGGACCGAGCAGTACTTC.

This sequence joins TRBV3-1 (or the pseudogene TRBV3-2) and TRBJ1-2, with D possibly TRBD1 on 6 matching bases. The CDR3 covers 16 residues. V dropped 6 bases and J dropped 2 bases, with 19 bases sitting between them. Germline V gene lookup returns CDR1 LGHDT and CDR2 YNNKEL (reference sequence). The CDR3 reads CASRPQGFSANYGYTF. Here the CDR3 DNA reads TGTGCCAGCAGGCCCCAGGGGTTCTCTGCGAACTATGGCTACACCTTC.

The chain couples TRBV7-3 to TRBJ2-1; 9 positions match TRBD1. CDR1 is SGHTA, CDR2 FQGTGA, per germline. V shed 4 bases and J 7 bases; nucleotides not matched to a gene: 8. The CDR3 contains 15 residues. CDR3 in DNA: TGTGCCAGCAGCTCCACCGGGACAGGGAAGAATGAGCAGTTCTTC. This translates into CASSSTGTGKNEQFF.

This chain uses TRBV2 with TRBJ2-7, with TRBD2 identical over 10 bases. Trimming cost V 8 bases and J 5 bases; bases outside gene matches: 3. The CDR3 is 12 amino acids. The germline CDR1 and CDR2 sequences are SNHLY and FYNNEI. CDR3 residues: CASLAGANEQYF. CDR3 DNA: TGTGCCAGCCTAGCGGGAGCTAACGAGCAGTACTTC.

The chain combines TRBV7-3 with TRBJ2-3; 8 positions match TRBD1. CDR1 and CDR2 (germline): SGHTA, FQGTGA. CDR3 length: 16 amino acids. The V segment lost 5 bases and the J segment 6 bases; nucleotides outside the gene matches: 13. The CDR3 DNA sequence: TGTGCCAGCAGCCTCCAAGGGACAGGTCCCTCGGATACGCAGTATTTT. Translated: CASSLQGTGPSDTQYF.

J is TRBJ1-2 and V is TRBV15; perhaps TRBD1 as D (6 bases). V was trimmed by 2 bases and J by 4 bases, leaving 26 bases between them. CDR1 and CDR2 from the germline V gene are LNHNV and YYDKDF (reference sequence). The CDR3 has 19 amino acids. The CDR3, as DNA: TGTGCCACCAGCAGACTTTCCTCCCGGGGGGGGGCTGATGGCTATGGCTACACCTTC. Encoded protein: CATSRLSSRGGADGYGYTF.

The chain couples TRBV3-1 (or the pseudogene TRBV3-2) to TRBJ1-4, with 8 bases that match TRBD1. There are 18 residues in the CDR3. V shed 0 bases and J 7 bases; nucleotides not matched to a gene: 13. Germline CDR1 reads LGHDT; CDR2 reads YNNKEL (reference sequence). CDR3 residues: CASSQDRGRSAGSEKLFF. CDR3 bases: TGTGCCAGCAGCCAAGACAGGGGGCGGTCAGCAGGTAGTGAAAAACTGTTTTTT.

The rearrangement uses TRBV5-6 and TRBJ2-5; 7 bases map to TRBD2. Germline V gene sequence: CDR1 SGHDT, CDR2 YYEEEE. V shed 1 base and J 2 bases; nucleotides not matched to a gene: 5. The CDR3 is made up of 15 amino acids. For the CDR3, the DNA is TGTGCCAGCAGCTTGCGGGGGGAAGGGCAAGAGACCCAGTACTTC. This gives the protein CASSLRGEGQETQYF.

V and J are TRBV18 and TRBJ2-2; TRBD2 is a possible D gene (6 bases). CDR3 size: 18 residues. CDR1 KGHSH and CDR2 LQKENI come from the germline V gene. The germline V and J ends were trimmed by 0 bases and 0 bases, with 14 bases remaining between them. CDR3 sequence: CASSPPVLEGANTGELFF. In DNA form, the CDR3 reads TGTGCCAGCTCACCACCGGTGTTGGAGGGCGCGAACACCGGGGAGCTGTTTTTT.

This clone was recorded only once. The chain is built from TRBV24-1 and TRBJ2-1, with D perhaps TRBD2 (6 bases). V lost 5 bases to trimming and J lost 2 bases, with 9 bases between them. Germline loops: CDR1 KGHDR, CDR2 SFDVKD. The CDR3 is 14 residues long. CDR3 in amino acids: CATSVGGAYNEQFF. In DNA form, the CDR3 reads TGTGCCACCAGTGTCGGGGGTGCCTACAATGAGCAGTTCTTC.

The chain combines TRBV10-3 with TRBJ2-7, with D perhaps matching TRBD2 (7 bases). Trimming removed 5 bases at V and 7 bases at J, with 18 bases between. Looked up from germline, CDR1 is ENHRY and CDR2 is SYGVKD. This CDR3 region has 14 residues. The CDR3 loop reads CAISYSSGQGEQYF. In nucleotides, the CDR3 is TGTGCCATCAGTTACTCTAGCGGCCAGGGGGAGCAGTACTTC.

The chain is built from TRBV5-5 and TRBJ2-5, with a possible D match to TRBD1 (5 bases). Germline CDR1 reads SGHKS; CDR2 reads YYEKEE (reference sequence). CDR3 size: 14 residues. Between the trimmed V and J ends, which lost 0 bases and 4 bases, there was a span of 10 bases. As DNA, the CDR3 is TGTGCCAGCAGCTTGGCAGGGTCTCGAGAGACCCAGTACTTC. This codes for CASSLAGSRETQYF.

V usage is TRBV28 and J usage is TRBJ2-3; TRBD2 matches 8 bases. Trimming removed 6 bases from V and 5 bases from J; junction bases left unmatched: 25. There are 20 residues in the CDR3. The V gene's germline CDR1 is MDHEN and CDR2 SYDVKM. The CDR3 DNA reads as TGTGCCAGCAGAGGGTGGGCTCCTTTTGGGACTAGGAACATCAGAGATACGCAGTATTTT. As protein: CASRGWAPFGTRNIRDTQYF. The variable domain in full, completed from reference TRBV28 and TRBJ2-3, reads DVKVTQSSRYLVKRTGEKVFLECVQDMDHENMFWYRQDPGLGLRLIYFSYDVKMKEKGDIPEGYSVSREKKERFSLILESASTNQTSMYLCASRGWAPFGTRNIRDTQYFGPGTRLTVL.

This clone was seen more than once but under ten times. The chain uses TRBV19 and TRBJ2-1; possible D gene TRBD1, 6 bases. Germline V gene lookup returns CDR1 LNHDA and CDR2 SQIVND (reference sequence). This CDR3 contains 13 residues. Deletions cut 11 bases from V and 8 bases from J, with 19 bases between. CDR3 protein: CACSGQLRDEQFF. In DNA, the CDR3 is TGTGCCTGCTCAGGACAGCTGAGGGATGAGCAGTTCTTC.

This clone was observed once. This chain joins TRBV29-1 and TRBJ2-5, with D hard to call. V gave up 6 bases and J gave up 4 bases, with 12 bases separating them. Germline CDR1 SQVTM, CDR2 ANQGSEA. The CDR3 covers 12 residues. In DNA, the CDR3 is TGCAGCGTCAGCCGACCGGGAGAGACCCAGTACTTC. As protein: CSVSRPGETQYF.

The J gene is TRBJ1-2, the V gene TRBV5-1, with D maybe TRBD1 (6 bases). The germline gives CDR1 SGHRS, CDR2 YFSETQ. The CDR3 length is 16 residues. V was clipped by 0 bases and J by 0 bases, with 12 bases between them. The CDR3, as DNA: TGCGCCAGCAGCTTGGGGGACGGGGGGCCTAACTATGGCTACACCTTC. Translated: CASSLGDGGPNYGYTF.

This clone was recorded only once. The chain links TRBV18 to TRBJ1-5; the match to TRBD1 covers 7 bases. The CDR3 extends over 16 amino acids. Losses at the gene ends were 1 base for V and 0 bases for J; bases not matched to a gene: 3. Germline loops: CDR1 KGHSH, CDR2 LQKENI. The CDR3 protein is CASSPRPGGSNQPQHF. CDR3 sequence (DNA): TGTGCCAGCTCACCACGGCCAGGGGGTAGCAATCAGCCCCAGCATTTT.

The rearrangement links TRBV30 to TRBJ2-3; D is ambiguous. V was pared by 1 base and J by 8 bases, with 10 bases between. Germline lookup yields CDR1 GTSNPN and CDR2 SVGIG (reference sequence). The CDR3 has 12 residues. The CDR3 reads CAWSAPHGTQYF. Written as DNA, the CDR3 is TGTGCCTGGAGTGCCCCTCACGGTACGCAGTATTTT.

In its sample, this clone was seen once. The chain has TRBV6-5 and TRBJ2-7, with 7 bases identical to TRBD1. The germline CDR1 and CDR2 sequences are MNHEY and SVGAGI. The CDR3 covers 13 residues. Trimming at V came to 5 bases and at J to 4 bases, leaving 5 bases not matched to a gene. CDR3 amino acids: CASSTGTAYEQYF. The CDR3 region has the DNA TGTGCCAGCAGTACCGGGACAGCTTACGAGCAGTACTTC.

The chain joins TRBV5-6 to TRBJ1-2, with D possibly TRBD1 on 5 matching bases. V lost 2 bases and J lost 1, with 12 bases in between. CDR3 length equals 15 residues. Per the germline V gene, CDR1 is SGHDT and CDR2 is YYEEEE. CDR3 sequence: CASSFRGGNNYGYTF. CDR3 coding DNA: TGTGCCAGCAGCTTTAGGGGAGGGAATAACTATGGCTACACCTTC.